The rows below give T cell receptor beta chains drawn from one sample of a study of beta chain features in type 1 diabetes. Only in-frame clones appear in the TCRdb table, and some are missing; sequencing was by immunoSEQ multiplex PCR. The sample lists under 300,000 clones, roughly 20% occurring once. Material: naive CD4+ T cells from blood. The receptors come from a middle-aged woman with type 1 diabetes. The CDR3 runs from the conserved cysteine through the conserved F or W. D genes are given only for firm matches. For some rows the clone size is stated as once, few or many, or as a class when expanded; others skip it.

CDR3 protein: CASSAPGTSYNEQFF
CDR3 DNA: TGTGCCAGCAGCGCTCCCGGGACTTCATACAATGAGCAGTTCTTC
J gene: TRBJ2-1
D gene: -
clone size: few
V gene: TRBV7-2

CDR3 protein: CASSPFSGSNTGELFF
CDR3 DNA: TGTGCCAGCTCACCATTTAGCGGGTCGAACACCGGGGAGCTGTTTTTT
J gene: TRBJ2-2
D gene: TRBD2
clone size: -
V gene: TRBV18

CDR3 protein: CASSSDRFSGNTIYF
CDR3 DNA: TGTGCCAGCAGCTCGGACAGGTTCTCTGGAAACACCATATATTTT
J gene: TRBJ1-3
D gene: TRBD1
clone size: -
V gene: TRBV28

CDR3 protein: CASSFETRTDTQYF
CDR3 DNA: TGTGCCAGCAGCTTTGAGACTAGGACAGATACGCAGTATTTT
J gene: TRBJ2-3
D gene: -
clone size: -
V gene: TRBV11-2

CDR3 protein: CSVEVSAPEQFF
CDR3 DNA: TGCAGCGTTGAAGTCAGCGCGCCTGAGCAGTTCTTC
J gene: TRBJ2-1
D gene: -
clone size: -
V gene: TRBV29-1

CDR3 protein: CASTPVEGAHQPQHF
CDR3 DNA: TGTGCCAGTACCCCGGTGGAGGGGGCGCATCAGCCCCAGCATTTT
J gene: TRBJ1-5
D gene: TRBD1
clone size: -
V gene: TRBV19

CDR3 protein: CASSPGTPIEAQYF
CDR3 DNA: TGTGCCAGCTCACCAGGGACACCCATCGAGGCCCAGTACTTC
J gene: TRBJ2-5
D gene: -
clone size: -
V gene: TRBV18

CDR3 protein: CASPAAGASTDTQYF
CDR3 DNA: TGTGCCAGCCCCGCAGCGGGAGCTAGCACAGATACGCAGTATTTT
J gene: TRBJ2-3
D gene: TRBD2
clone size: -
V gene: TRBV7-9

CDR3 protein: CASSLTQNPQYF
CDR3 DNA: TGTGCCAGCAGCTTGACACAAAACCCGCAGTATTTT
J gene: TRBJ2-3
D gene: -
clone size: -
V gene: TRBV7-3

CDR3 protein: CASTIQGQETQYF
CDR3 DNA: TGTGCCAGCACCATTCAGGGACAAGAGACCCAGTACTTC
J gene: TRBJ2-5
D gene: -
clone size: -
V gene: TRBV5-4

CDR3 protein: CASSPSGGYQETQYF
CDR3 DNA: TGTGCCAGCAGTCCGTCGGGAGGGTACCAAGAGACCCAGTACTTC
J gene: TRBJ2-5
D gene: TRBD2
clone size: -
V gene: TRBV6-5

CDR3 protein: CATRDRGREDTQYF
CDR3 DNA: TGTGCCACAAGGGACAGGGGGCGCGAAGATACGCAGTATTTT
J gene: TRBJ2-3
D gene: TRBD1
clone size: -
V gene: TRBV19

CDR3 protein: CAWTSGRINTGELFF
CDR3 DNA: TGTGCCTGGACTAGCGGGAGAATAAACACCGGGGAGCTGTTTTTT
J gene: TRBJ2-2
D gene: TRBD2
clone size: few
V gene: TRBV30

CDR3 protein: CASSAGTHGELFF
CDR3 DNA: TGTGCCAGCAGCGCCGGGACACACGGGGAGCTGTTTTTT
J gene: TRBJ2-2
D gene: -
clone size: few
V gene: TRBV9

CDR3 protein: CASSPGQGFEQYF
CDR3 DNA: TGTGCCAGCAGCCCCGGACAGGGTTTCGAGCAGTACTTC
J gene: TRBJ2-7
D gene: TRBD1
clone size: -
V gene: TRBV5-6

CDR3 protein: CSGVGLAGGDSSTDTQYF
CDR3 DNA: TGCAGCGGAGTGGGGCTAGCGGGGGGGGATTCTAGCACAGATACGCAGTATTTT
J gene: TRBJ2-3
D gene: TRBD2
clone size: few
V gene: TRBV29-1

CDR3 protein: CASSPRTSNEQYF
CDR3 DNA: TGTGCCAGCTCACCGAGGACTAGTAACGAGCAGTACTTC
J gene: TRBJ2-7
D gene: TRBD2
clone size: few
V gene: TRBV18

CDR3 protein: CASSPDLTGGTDTQYF
CDR3 DNA: TGTGCCAGCAGCCCTGACTTGACAGGGGGAACAGATACGCAGTATTTT
J gene: TRBJ2-3
D gene: TRBD1
clone size: -
V gene: TRBV9

CDR3 protein: CASSLATGPSPLHF
CDR3 DNA: TGTGCCAGCAGCTTGGCCACAGGGCCTTCACCCCTCCACTTT
J gene: TRBJ1-6
D gene: -
clone size: -
V gene: TRBV5-4

CDR3 protein: CASSLGQGWNEQFF
CDR3 DNA: TGTGCCAGCAGTTTAGGACAGGGGTGGAATGAGCAGTTCTTC
J gene: TRBJ2-1
D gene: TRBD1
clone size: -
V gene: TRBV27

CDR3 protein: CASSLTGPRNEQYF
CDR3 DNA: TGTGCCAGCAGCTTAACAGGACCGAGGAACGAGCAGTACTTC
J gene: TRBJ2-7
D gene: -
clone size: -
V gene: TRBV5-4

CDR3 protein: CASARGPENPEAFF
CDR3 DNA: TGCGCCAGCGCCAGGGGGCCAGAGAACCCTGAAGCTTTCTTT
J gene: TRBJ1-1
D gene: TRBD1
clone size: few
V gene: TRBV4-1

CDR3 protein: CATSRAIQETQYF
CDR3 DNA: TGTGCCACCAGCAGAGCAATCCAAGAGACCCAGTACTTC
J gene: TRBJ2-5
D gene: -
clone size: -
V gene: TRBV15

CDR3 protein: CASSEDYQETQYF
CDR3 DNA: TGTGCCAGCAGTGAGGACTACCAAGAGACCCAGTACTTC
J gene: TRBJ2-5
D gene: -
clone size: -
V gene: TRBV25-1

CDR3 protein: CASSLDGVGELFF
CDR3 DNA: TGCGCCAGCAGCTTGGACGGGGTAGGGGAGCTGTTTTTT
J gene: TRBJ2-2
D gene: -
clone size: once
V gene: TRBV5-1

CDR3 protein: CASSARPDRELIYGYTF
CDR3 DNA: TGTGCCAGCAGCGCAAGACCTGACAGGGAGCTAATCTATGGCTACACCTTC
J gene: TRBJ1-2
D gene: TRBD1
clone size: -
V gene: TRBV9

CDR3 protein: CASSLGQGKHMTAQYF
CDR3 DNA: TGTGCCAGCAGCTTGGGTCAGGGTAAACACATGACGGCCCAGTACTTC
J gene: TRBJ2-5
D gene: -
clone size: few
V gene: TRBV5-4

CDR3 protein: CAIRGPNSRSSYNEQFF
CDR3 DNA: TGTGCCATCAGGGGGCCGAACAGTCGTAGTTCCTACAATGAGCAGTTCTTC
J gene: TRBJ2-1
D gene: -
clone size: few
V gene: TRBV10-3

CDR3 protein: CASSRQRTGVPNEQFF
CDR3 DNA: TGTGCCAGCAGCCGGCAGAGGACAGGGGTCCCCAATGAGCAGTTCTTC
J gene: TRBJ2-1
D gene: TRBD1
clone size: -
V gene: TRBV7-9

CDR3 protein: CASSPRQPLVGETQYF
CDR3 DNA: TGTGCCAGCAGCCCGAGACAGCCTCTTGTAGGGGAGACCCAGTACTTC
J gene: TRBJ2-5
D gene: -
clone size: -
V gene: TRBV9

CDR3 protein: CASSPGTSGNEQYF
CDR3 DNA: TGTGCCAGCTCCCCCGGGACAAGTGGAAACGAGCAGTACTTC
J gene: TRBJ2-7
D gene: -
clone size: -
V gene: TRBV18

CDR3 protein: CASSLATTVSYEQYF
CDR3 DNA: TGTGCCAGCAGCTTAGCGACGACAGTTTCCTACGAGCAGTACTTC
J gene: TRBJ2-7
D gene: -
clone size: -
V gene: TRBV7-2

CDR3 protein: CATGTGTASSSGANVLTF
CDR3 DNA: TGTGCCACCGGAACCGGGACAGCCTCTTCCTCTGGGGCCAACGTCCTGACTTTC
J gene: TRBJ2-6
D gene: TRBD1
clone size: -
V gene: TRBV28

CDR3 protein: CSVVRVNYGYTF
CDR3 DNA: TGCAGCGTAGTCCGGGTTAACTATGGCTACACCTTC
J gene: TRBJ1-2
D gene: -
clone size: few
V gene: TRBV29-1

CDR3 protein: CASSLGRQNYGYTF
CDR3 DNA: TGTGCCAGCAGCTTAGGGAGACAGAACTATGGCTACACCTTC
J gene: TRBJ1-2
D gene: -
clone size: -
V gene: TRBV7-9

CDR3 protein: CASSSLPLRQGSQPQHF
CDR3 DNA: TGTGCCAGCAGCTCCCTCCCATTAAGACAGGGCAGTCAGCCCCAGCATTTT
J gene: TRBJ1-5
D gene: TRBD1
clone size: -
V gene: TRBV13

CDR3 protein: CASRYRAGNQPQHF
CDR3 DNA: TGTGCCAGCAGGTACAGGGCAGGCAATCAGCCCCAGCATTTT
J gene: TRBJ1-5
D gene: -
clone size: few
V gene: TRBV27

CDR3 protein: CSARGFAEAFF
CDR3 DNA: TGCAGTGCTAGAGGTTTCGCTGAAGCTTTCTTT
J gene: TRBJ1-1
D gene: -
clone size: few
V gene: TRBV20-1

CDR3 protein: CSAGVADTQYF
CDR3 DNA: TGCAGTGCCGGAGTAGCAGATACGCAGTATTTT
J gene: TRBJ2-3
D gene: -
clone size: -
V gene: TRBV20-1

CDR3 protein: CSVATGTRRQPQHF
CDR3 DNA: TGCAGCGTTGCTACAGGGACCAGGCGCCAGCCCCAGCATTTT
J gene: TRBJ1-5
D gene: -
clone size: once
V gene: TRBV29-1

CDR3 protein: CASSLGGGSYNEQFF
CDR3 DNA: TGTGCCAGCTCACTAGGGGGAGGGTCCTACAATGAGCAGTTCTTC
J gene: TRBJ2-1
D gene: -
clone size: -
V gene: TRBV18

CDR3 protein: CATSRTRTSGSRQFF
CDR3 DNA: TGTGCCACCAGCAGAACTAGGACTAGCGGCTCACGGCAGTTCTTC
J gene: TRBJ2-1
D gene: TRBD2
clone size: few
V gene: TRBV15

CDR3 protein: CATSNHLGTAEQYF
CDR3 DNA: TGTGCCACCAGCAATCACTTAGGGACAGCCGAGCAGTACTTC
J gene: TRBJ2-7
D gene: TRBD1
clone size: once
V gene: TRBV15

CDR3 protein: CASSFGGPPGQGRFF
CDR3 DNA: TGTGCCAGCAGTTTCGGGGGACCTCCGGGACAGGGGCGATTCTTC
J gene: TRBJ2-1
D gene: TRBD1
clone size: -
V gene: TRBV28

CDR3 protein: CASSSGQSGSFYEQYF
CDR3 DNA: TGCGCCAGCAGCTCGGGACAGAGTGGGTCCTTTTACGAGCAGTACTTC
J gene: TRBJ2-7
D gene: TRBD1
clone size: -
V gene: TRBV5-1

CDR3 protein: CSGSGREDTEAFF
CDR3 DNA: TGCAGCGGATCAGGCAGGGAGGACACTGAAGCTTTCTTT
J gene: TRBJ1-1
D gene: -
clone size: few
V gene: TRBV29-1

CDR3 protein: CASSQDVTGAYNEQFF
CDR3 DNA: TGTGCCAGCAGCCAAGATGTCACAGGAGCCTACAATGAGCAGTTCTTC
J gene: TRBJ2-1
D gene: -
clone size: -
V gene: TRBV4-2

CDR3 protein: CASSLRGDTEAFF
CDR3 DNA: TGTGCCAGCAGTCTCAGGGGAGACACTGAAGCTTTCTTT
J gene: TRBJ1-1
D gene: -
clone size: -
V gene: TRBV27

CDR3 protein: CASSASRDRAPSGANVLTF
CDR3 DNA: TGTGCCAGTAGTGCCTCCCGGGACAGGGCCCCTTCTGGGGCCAACGTCCTGACTTTC
J gene: TRBJ2-6
D gene: TRBD1
clone size: few
V gene: TRBV19

CDR3 protein: CASSLRQGGTDTQYF
CDR3 DNA: TGTGCCAGCAGCCTTAGACAGGGCGGCACAGATACGCAGTATTTT
J gene: TRBJ2-3
D gene: TRBD1
clone size: few
V gene: TRBV7-2

CDR3 protein: CASSFRTPLYEQYF
CDR3 DNA: TGTGCCAGCAGTTTTCGGACACCCCTCTACGAGCAGTACTTC
J gene: TRBJ2-7
D gene: -
clone size: -
V gene: TRBV28

CDR3 protein: CSVPVGRQAFF
CDR3 DNA: TGCAGCGTACCCGTGGGCCGACAAGCTTTCTTT
J gene: TRBJ1-1
D gene: -
clone size: few
V gene: TRBV29-1

CDR3 protein: CAWSQSYINYGYTF
CDR3 DNA: TGTGCCTGGAGTCAGTCTTATATTAACTATGGCTACACCTTC
J gene: TRBJ1-2
D gene: -
clone size: few
V gene: TRBV30

CDR3 protein: CATQSRDTYGYTF
CDR3 DNA: TGTGCCACCCAGTCGAGGGATACCTATGGCTACACCTTC
J gene: TRBJ1-2
D gene: -
clone size: few
V gene: TRBV6-5

CDR3 protein: CASNQEDSPLHF
CDR3 DNA: TGTGCCAGCAACCAGGAAGATTCACCCCTCCACTTT
J gene: TRBJ1-6
D gene: -
clone size: -
V gene: TRBV7-9